This entry is about one T cell receptor beta chain. CDR3 size: 15 residues. Germline-derived CDR1 and CDR2 are MNHEY and SVGAGI. V gave up 0 bases and J gave up 0 bases, with 9 bases separating them. These data come from a study of neoadjuvant anti-PD-1 for oral cavity cancer. Time point in this sample: after neoadjuvant nivolumab, at surgical resection. Only in-frame clones appear in the TCRdb table, and some are missing; sequencing was by immunoSEQ multiplex PCR. The sample holds about 32,000 clones, 80% seen once. The specimen comprised PBMCs, sampled after nivolumab (anti-PD-1) treatment. The clonotype was recovered from a person aged 35-79 years with oral cavity squamous cell carcinoma. The chain couples TRBV6-5 to TRBJ2-7, with D hard to call. CDR3 sequence (DNA): TGTGCCAGCAGTTACTCGTCTGAACCCTCCTACGAGCAGTACTTC. Translated: CASSYSSEPSYEQYF.